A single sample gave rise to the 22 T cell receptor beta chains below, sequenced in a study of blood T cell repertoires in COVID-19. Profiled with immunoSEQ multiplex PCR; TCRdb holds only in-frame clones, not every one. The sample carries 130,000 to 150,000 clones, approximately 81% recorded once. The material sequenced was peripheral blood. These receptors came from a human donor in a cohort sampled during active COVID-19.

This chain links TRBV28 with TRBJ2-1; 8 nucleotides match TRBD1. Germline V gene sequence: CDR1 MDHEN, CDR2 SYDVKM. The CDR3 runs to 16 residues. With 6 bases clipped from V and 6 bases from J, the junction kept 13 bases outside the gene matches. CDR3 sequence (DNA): TGTGCCAGCAGCCCCGGTTTCAGGGGGCGATCCAATGAGCAGTTCTTC. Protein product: CASSPGFRGRSNEQFF.

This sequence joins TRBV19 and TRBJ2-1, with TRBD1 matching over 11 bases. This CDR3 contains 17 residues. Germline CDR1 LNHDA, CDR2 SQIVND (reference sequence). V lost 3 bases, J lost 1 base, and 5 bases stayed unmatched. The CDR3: CASSIGTGGWSYNEQFF. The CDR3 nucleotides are TGTGCCAGTAGTATTGGGACAGGGGGTTGGTCCTACAATGAGCAGTTCTTC.

The CDR3 spells CASSVSVGTGSLYEQYF. The CDR3 DNA reads TGTGCCAGCAGTGTAAGTGTGGGGACAGGGTCCCTCTACGAGCAGTACTTC. The V call is TRBV27, the J call TRBJ2-7; 9 bases are a match to TRBD1. The CDR3 loop spans 17 amino acids. Trimming cost V 5 bases and J 3 bases; bases outside gene matches: 14. Germline values: CDR1 MNHEY, CDR2 SMNVEV (reference sequence).

CDR3 amino acids: CSVEDPTGVSYEQYF. In DNA, the CDR3 is TGCAGCGTTGAAGACCCGACAGGGGTCTCCTACGAGCAGTACTTC. The rearrangement joins TRBV29-1 to TRBJ2-7, with 8 nucleotides matching TRBD1. The CDR3 totals 15 residues. In germline, CDR1 is SQVTM, CDR2 ANQGSEA. Trimming at V came to 0 bases and at J to 0 bases, leaving 4 bases not matched to a gene.

CDR3 loop: CASSRGTSGYEQYF. The DNA for the CDR3 is TGTGCCAGTAGTAGGGGGACTAGCGGTTACGAGCAGTACTTC. The chain is built from TRBV19 and TRBJ2-7; 11 bases align to TRBD2. This CDR3 is built from 14 residues. From germline, CDR1 is LNHDA and CDR2 SQIVND (reference sequence). V lost 4 bases to trimming and J lost 4 bases; unmatched junction nucleotides: 3.

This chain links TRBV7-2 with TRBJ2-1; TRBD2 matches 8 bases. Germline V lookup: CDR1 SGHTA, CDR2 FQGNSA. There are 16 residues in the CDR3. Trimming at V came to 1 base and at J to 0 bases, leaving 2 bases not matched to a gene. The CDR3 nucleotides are TGTGCCAGCAGCTTAGGTAGCGGGACCTCCTACAATGAGCAGTTCTTC. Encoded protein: CASSLGSGTSYNEQFF.

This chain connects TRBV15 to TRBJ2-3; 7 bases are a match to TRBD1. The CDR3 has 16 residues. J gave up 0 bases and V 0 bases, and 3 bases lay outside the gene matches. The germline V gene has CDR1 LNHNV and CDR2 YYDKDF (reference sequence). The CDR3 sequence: CATSRDKGASTDTQYF. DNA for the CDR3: TGTGCCACCAGCAGAGATAAGGGGGCTAGCACAGATACGCAGTATTTT.

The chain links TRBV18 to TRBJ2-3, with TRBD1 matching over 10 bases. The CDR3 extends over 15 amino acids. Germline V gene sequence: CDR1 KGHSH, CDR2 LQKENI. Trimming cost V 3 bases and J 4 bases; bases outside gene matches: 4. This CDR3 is CASSPTTGGSDTQYF. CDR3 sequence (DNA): TGTGCCAGCTCACCGACGACAGGGGGCTCAGATACGCAGTATTTT.

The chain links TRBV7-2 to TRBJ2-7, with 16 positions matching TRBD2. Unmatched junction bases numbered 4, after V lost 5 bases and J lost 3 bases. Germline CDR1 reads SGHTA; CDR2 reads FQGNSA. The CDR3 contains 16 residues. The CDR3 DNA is TGTGCCAGCAGCACGGGACTAGCGGGAGGGGGCTACGAGCAGTACTTC. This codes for CASSTGLAGGGYEQYF.

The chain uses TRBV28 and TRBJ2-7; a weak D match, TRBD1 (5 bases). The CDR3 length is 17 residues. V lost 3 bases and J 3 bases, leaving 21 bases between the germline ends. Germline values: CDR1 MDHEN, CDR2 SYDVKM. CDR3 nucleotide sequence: TGTGCCAGCAGTTTCGCCCTATGGGCGACAGCCAACTACGAGCAGTACTTC. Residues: CASSFALWATANYEQYF.

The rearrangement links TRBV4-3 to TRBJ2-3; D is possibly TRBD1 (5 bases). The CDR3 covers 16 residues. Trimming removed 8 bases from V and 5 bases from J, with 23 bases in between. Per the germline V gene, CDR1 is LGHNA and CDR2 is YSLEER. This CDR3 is CASAPGRRNVIDTQYF. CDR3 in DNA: TGCGCCAGCGCACCAGGGCGGAGAAACGTGATAGATACGCAGTATTTT.

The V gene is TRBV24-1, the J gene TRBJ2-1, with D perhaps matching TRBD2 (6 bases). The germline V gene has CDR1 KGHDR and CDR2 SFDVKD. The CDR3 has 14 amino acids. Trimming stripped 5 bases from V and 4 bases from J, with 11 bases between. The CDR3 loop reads CATSGRESYNEQFF. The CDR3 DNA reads TGTGCCACCAGTGGGCGGGAATCTTACAATGAGCAGTTCTTC.

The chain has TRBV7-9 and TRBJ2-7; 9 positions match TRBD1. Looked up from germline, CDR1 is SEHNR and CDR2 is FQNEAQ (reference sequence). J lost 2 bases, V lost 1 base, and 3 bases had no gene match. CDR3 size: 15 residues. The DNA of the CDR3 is TGTGCCAGCAGCTTAGGGGACAGGGCGACCTACGAGCAGTACTTC. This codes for CASSLGDRATYEQYF.

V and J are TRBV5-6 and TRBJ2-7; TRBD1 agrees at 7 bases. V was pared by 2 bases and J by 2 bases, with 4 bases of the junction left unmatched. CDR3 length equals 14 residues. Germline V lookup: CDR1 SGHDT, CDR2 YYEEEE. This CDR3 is CASSLRQGPYEQYF. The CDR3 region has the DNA TGTGCCAGCAGCTTAAGACAGGGCCCCTACGAGCAGTACTTC.

This CDR3 reads CASSLNRAGSDTQYF. CDR3 sequence (DNA): TGCGCCAGCAGCCTCAACAGGGCCGGCTCAGATACGCAGTATTTT. The rearrangement joins TRBV4-3 to TRBJ2-3; possibly TRBD1 for D (6 bases). Germline CDR1 is LGHNA and CDR2 is YSLEER. The V and J ends lost 4 bases and 4 bases respectively, with 15 bases between them. The CDR3 is 15 residues long.

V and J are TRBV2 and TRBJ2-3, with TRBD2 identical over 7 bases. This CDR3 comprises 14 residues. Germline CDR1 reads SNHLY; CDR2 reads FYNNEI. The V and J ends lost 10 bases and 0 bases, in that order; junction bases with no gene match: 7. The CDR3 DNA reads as TGTGCCACGGAGATTAGCGGGAGCACAGATACGCAGTATTTT. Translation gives CATEISGSTDTQYF.

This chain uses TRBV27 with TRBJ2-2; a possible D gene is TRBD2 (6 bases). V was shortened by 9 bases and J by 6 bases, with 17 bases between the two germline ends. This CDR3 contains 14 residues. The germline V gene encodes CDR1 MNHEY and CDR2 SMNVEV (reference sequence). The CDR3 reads CARGGPEDAGELFF. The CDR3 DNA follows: TGTGCCAGAGGAGGGCCTGAAGATGCCGGGGAGCTGTTTTTT.

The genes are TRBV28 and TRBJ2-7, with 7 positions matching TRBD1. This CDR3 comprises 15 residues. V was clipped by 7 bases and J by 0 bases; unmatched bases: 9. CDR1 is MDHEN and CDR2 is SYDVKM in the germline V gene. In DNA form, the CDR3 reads TGTGCCAGCACCACCGGGACAGAAAGCTCCTACGAGCAGTACTTC. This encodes CASTTGTESSYEQYF.

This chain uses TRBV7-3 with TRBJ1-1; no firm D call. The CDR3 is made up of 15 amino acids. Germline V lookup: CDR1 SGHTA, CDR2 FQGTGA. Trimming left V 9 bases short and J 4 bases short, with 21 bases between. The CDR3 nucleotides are TGTGCCAGGCGAGGGAACTCAGAGATGGGCACTGAAGCTTTCTTT. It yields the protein CARRGNSEMGTEAFF.

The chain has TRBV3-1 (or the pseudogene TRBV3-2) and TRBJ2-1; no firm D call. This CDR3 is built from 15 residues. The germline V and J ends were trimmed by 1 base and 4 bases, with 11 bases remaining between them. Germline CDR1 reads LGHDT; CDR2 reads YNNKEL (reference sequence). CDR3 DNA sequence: TGTGCCAGCAGCCAAGGGCTTACTAATTACAATGAGCAGTTCTTC. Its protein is CASSQGLTNYNEQFF.

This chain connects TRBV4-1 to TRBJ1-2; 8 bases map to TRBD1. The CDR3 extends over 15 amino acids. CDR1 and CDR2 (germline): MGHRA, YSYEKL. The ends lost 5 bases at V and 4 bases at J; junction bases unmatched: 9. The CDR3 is CASSLGQGTLYGYTF. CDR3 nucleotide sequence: TGCGCCAGCAGCTTAGGACAGGGTACTCTCTATGGCTACACCTTC.

The CDR3 region is CSVVPYRGGADTQYF. The CDR3 DNA reads TGCAGCGTTGTGCCCTATAGGGGTGGGGCAGATACGCAGTATTTT. The J gene is TRBJ2-3, the V gene TRBV29-1, with D perhaps matching TRBD1 (5 bases). Per germline, CDR1 SQVTM and CDR2 ANQGSEA. The V and J ends lost 4 bases and 4 bases respectively, with 18 bases between them. The length of the CDR3 is 15 residues.